This TCR beta chain emerged from a study of cytomegalovirus exposure and HLA in healthy donors. Primers for the PCR totalled 60 Vbeta and 13 Jbeta. Profiled with immunoSEQ multiplex PCR; TCRdb holds only in-frame clones, not every one. The sample yields around 130,000 clones, 60% to 85% seen once. Overall study findings and caveats: A list of more than 150 TCR beta chains associated with cytomegalovirus was given.

Germline V gives CDR1 GTSNPN, CDR2 SVGIG (reference sequence). With 5 bases removed from V and 6 bases from J, the gap between germline ends came to 10 bases. This CDR3 region has 11 residues. As concerns this clone: Its antigen is currently unknown.

Input material: PBMCs. The source is a woman aged 40-49 years in good health and CMV-seronegative. The V call is TRBV30, the J call TRBJ1-1; D remains unclear. Written as DNA, the CDR3 is TGTGCCTGGGGCCTAGTGTCTGAAGCTTTCTTT. Amino acids: CAWGLVSEAFF.